Below, 19 T cell receptor beta chains from the same sample are listed, as sequenced in a study of Graves' ophthalmopathy and Graves' hyperthyroidism. CDR3 regions of TCR beta were amplified from RNA transcripts. Amplification began with first-round RT-PCR using HTBI primers, then second-round multiplex PCR was performed. MiXCR, applied by TCRdb to the multiplex PCR reads, yields one record per CDR3 protein. The sample carries 560,000 or so distinct CDR3 sequences, approximately 37% recorded once. Input material: peripheral blood or thyroid tissue (not recorded which). These receptors were taken from an adult man with Graves' hyperthyroidism.

This clonotype has a count of ten or more. The chain is built from TRBV13 and TRBJ1-1, with unresolved D. CDR1 PRHDT and CDR2 FYEKMQ come from the germline V gene (reference sequence). The V gene lost 4 bases and the J gene lost 9 bases, with 15 bases spanning the gap. The CDR3 has 13 amino acids. The CDR3 sequence: CASSYYKDGKAFF. The DNA for the CDR3 is TGTGCCAGCAGCTATTACAAGGACGGAAAAGCTTTCTTT.

The chain joins TRBV7-6 to TRBJ2-2, with unresolved D. The germline CDR1 and CDR2 sequences are SGHVS and FNYEAQ. V was pared by 5 bases and J by 8 bases, with 12 bases between. This CDR3 region has 13 residues. DNA for the CDR3: TGTGCCAGCAGCCAACCGGCAGAAGGGGAGCTGTTTTTT. Amino acids: CASSQPAEGELFF.

V usage is TRBV7-9 and J usage is TRBJ2-3, with TRBD2 matching over 7 bases. The germline CDR1 and CDR2 sequences are SEHNR and FQNEAQ (reference sequence). Trimming removed 3 bases from V and 6 bases from J; junction bases left unmatched: 6. This CDR3 spans 14 amino acids. Written as DNA, the CDR3 is TGTGCCAGCAGCTTGAGCGGGATAGGTGATACGCAGTATTTT. Translation gives CASSLSGIGDTQYF.

The chain is built from TRBV4-2 and TRBJ1-3, with TRBD1 identical over 9 bases. Germline V CDR1 and CDR2: LGHNA, YNFKEQ. This CDR3 comprises 16 residues. J lost 3 bases, V lost 2 bases, and 5 bases had no gene match. The CDR3 is CASSQPGQGRGNTIYF. The CDR3 bases are TGTGCCAGCAGCCAACCGGGACAGGGTCGTGGAAACACCATATATTTT.

This clonotype was seen repeatedly, ten times or more. This chain joins TRBV5-1 and TRBJ2-5; TRBD1 matches at 7 bases. V lost 0 bases and J lost 3; bases outside the gene matches: 5. The germline V gene has CDR1 SGHRS and CDR2 YFSETQ. CDR3 size: 15 residues. Here the CDR3 DNA reads TGCGCCAGCAGCTTGGAAGTCCAGGGGGAAGAGACCCAGTACTTC. It codes for CASSLEVQGEETQYF.

This clonotype has ten or more counts. The genes are TRBV6-6 and TRBJ1-1; D uncertain. Germline-derived CDR1 and CDR2 are MNHNY and SVGAGI (reference sequence). V was trimmed by 11 bases and J by 4 bases, leaving 11 bases between them. The CDR3 covers 11 residues. The CDR3 reads CASEFATEAFF. CDR3 nucleotides: TGTGCCTCCGAATTCGCCACTGAAGCTTTCTTT.

As to this clonotype: A read error may account for a junction end that differs from germline. The CDR3 region is CASSTRQGALLYTEAF. CDR3 sequence (DNA): TGTGCCAGCAGCACTCGACAGGGGGCCTTATTGTACACTGAAGCTTTC. V gene TRBV9 combines with J gene TRBJ2-6; 10 nucleotides match TRBD1. The CDR3 covers 16 residues. CDR1 and CDR2 (germline): SGDLS, YYNGEE.

In its sample, this clonotype was seen a few times. The J gene is TRBJ2-7, the V gene TRBV4-1; 11 positions agree with TRBD2. This CDR3 is 16 amino acids long. CDR1 MGHRA and CDR2 YSYEKL come from the germline V gene. V was pared by 2 bases and J by 0 bases, with 3 bases of the junction left unmatched. This CDR3 reads CASSQPSGGPSYEQYF. CDR3 DNA: TGCGCCAGCAGCCAACCTAGCGGGGGGCCCTCCTACGAGCAGTACTTC.

This rearrangement joins TRBV28 to TRBJ2-5, with 7 bases lining up with TRBD2. Trimming took 6 bases from V and 7 from J; bases not matched to a gene: 14. This CDR3 contains 15 residues. Per germline, CDR1 MDHEN and CDR2 SYDVKM. The CDR3 DNA reads TGTGCCAGCAGCCCTAATAAGGGAGGGATTGCGACCCAGTACTTC. Translating gives CASSPNKGGIATQYF.

The table lists this clonotype with many counts. J is TRBJ2-7 and V is TRBV2; D remains ambiguous. This CDR3 is 14 amino acids long. Germline CDR1 and CDR2: SNHLY and FYNNEI. The DNA for the CDR3 is TGTGCAAGCTTGGAGCTTGGAGCCGACTACGAGCAGTACTTC. This gives the protein CASLELGADYEQYF.

This clonotype was detected ten times or more. The chain recombines TRBV5-8 with TRBJ1-4; D gene unclear. The CDR3 has 13 amino acids. Trimming left V 1 base short and J 6 bases short, with 7 bases between. Germline assignment: CDR1 SGHTS and CDR2 YDEGEE. CDR3: CASSLTADEKLFF. CDR3 sequence (DNA): TGTGCCAGCAGCTTGACAGCTGATGAAAAACTGTTTTTT. Looking up the rest from reference TRBV5-8 and TRBJ1-4 gives the full variable domain: EAGVTQSPTHLIKTRGQQATLRCSPISGHTSVYWYQQALGLGLQFLLWYDEGEERNRGNFPPRFSGRQFPNYSSELNVNALELEDSALYLCASSLTADEKLFFGSGTQLSVL.

This chain links TRBV2 with TRBJ1-5; 9 positions match TRBD1. Trimming removed 7 bases from V and 2 bases from J; junction bases left unmatched: 3. The CDR3 runs to 14 residues. Per germline, CDR1 SNHLY and CDR2 FYNNEI. For the CDR3, the DNA is TGTGCCAGCATCCGACAGGGGGGCAATCAGCCCCAGCATTTT. Translation gives CASIRQGGNQPQHF.

This clonotype was observed many times. The chain uses TRBV20-1 and TRBJ1-2; tentatively, D is TRBD1 (5 bases). The CDR3 extends over 14 amino acids. V lost 2 bases and J lost 8, with 18 bases in between. CDR1 DFQATT and CDR2 SNEGSKA come from the germline V gene (reference sequence). The CDR3 bases are TGCAGTGCTAGACCTGACGGCCGCAGGGAGGGCTACACCTTC. Its protein is CSARPDGRREGYTF.

In its sample, this clonotype was seen a few times. This chain connects TRBV6-2 or TRBV6-3 to TRBJ2-7; D call uncertain. V lost 5 bases to trimming and J lost 7 bases, with 12 bases between them. Germline CDR1 is MNHEY and CDR2 is SVGEGT. The CDR3 extends over 12 amino acids. In DNA form, the CDR3 reads TGTGCCAGCAGTCTCCCCCCTAGGGAGCAGTACTTC. It codes for CASSLPPREQYF.

As regards this clonotype: Just one base apart from a much larger clone, this may be a read error. V and J are TRBV12-3 or TRBV12-4 and TRBJ2-7; TRBD2 agrees at 10 bases. CDR3 size: 15 residues. The CDR3 region has the DNA TGTGCCAACAGTGCCTATAGCGGGGGGACCTACGAGCAGTACTTC. Protein sequence: CANSAYSGGTYEQYF.

The chain employs TRBV15 and TRBJ2-7, with 9 bases that match TRBD1. The CDR3 consists of 16 residues. The V segment lost 3 bases and the J segment 2 bases; nucleotides outside the gene matches: 8. Germline assignment: CDR1 LNHNV and CDR2 YYDKDF (reference sequence). This CDR3 reads CATSSARGDRAYEQYF. CDR3 coding DNA: TGTGCCACCAGCAGCGCCAGAGGGGACAGGGCCTACGAGCAGTACTTC.

This clonotype appeared a single time. J is TRBJ2-7 and V is TRBV15; 11 nucleotides align to TRBD1. This CDR3 is 15 amino acids long. Per the germline V gene, CDR1 is LNHNV and CDR2 is YYDKDF (reference sequence). V trimming: 3 bases; J trimming: 6 bases; junction bases outside the gene matches: 7. The CDR3: CATSSEWGQGGEQYF. The CDR3, as DNA: TGTGCCACCAGCAGCGAGTGGGGACAGGGGGGCGAGCAGTACTTC.

As concerns this clonotype: The junction does not match germline at one end; this may be a read error. The chain has TRBV10-2 and TRBJ1-1, with 7 bases aligning to TRBD1. The CDR3 sequence is 14 residues long. From germline, CDR1 is WSHSY and CDR2 SAAADI. This CDR3 is CASSPGGRNTEAFF. DNA for the CDR3: TGTGCCAGCAGTCCAGGGGGGCGGAACACTGAAGCTTTCTTT.

This clonotype was recorded at least ten times. The CDR3 DNA reads TGTGCCAGCAGCTTAGACAGCCCCAATCAGCCCCAGCATTTT. Protein: CASSLDSPNQPQHF. J is TRBJ1-5 and V is TRBV7-2, with unresolved D. Trimming removed 1 base at V and 3 bases at J, with 7 bases between. CDR1 and CDR2 from the germline V gene are SGHTA and FQGNSA. The CDR3 is 14 amino acids.